The present T cell receptor beta chain was sequenced within a study of blood T cell repertoires in COVID-19. The CDR3 is 12 residues long. V was pared by 3 bases and J by 8 bases, with 10 bases between. Sequencing was performed with immunoSEQ multiplex PCR; in TCRdb, only in-frame clones are kept and a portion is missing. The profile covers under 250,000 clones, with roughly 77% appearing a single time and less than 7% taken by the ten largest. Sequenced: peripheral blood. This chain connects TRBV12-3 or TRBV12-4 to TRBJ1-2; D remains unclear. The sequence was obtained from a woman aged 40 to 50 with COVID-19, enrolled during active disease. DNA for the CDR3: TGTGCCAGCAGTTTGGCCGGTAGCGGCTACACCTTC. Protein sequence: CASSLAGSGYTF.